This T cell receptor (beta chain) was found in a study of cytomegalovirus exposure and HLA in healthy donors. The PCR had 60 Vbeta and 13 Jbeta primers. Sequencing was performed with immunoSEQ multiplex PCR; in TCRdb, only in-frame clones are kept and a portion is missing. This table has 150,000 or so clones, around 79% appearing once. V lost 11 bases, J lost 2 bases, and 12 bases lay in between. CDR3 size: 12 residues. CDR1 is MRHNA, CDR2 SNTAGT, per germline. About this clone itself: Antigen: not known.

The study, taken as a whole, reports: Donor immune exposure was known only as CMV serostatus. Previous analysis showed most TCR beta V segments were productive about 87% or about 30% of the time.

This sequence originates from a young man in good health and CMV-seropositive. The J gene is TRBJ1-2, the V gene TRBV6-4; weak D call: TRBD1 (5 bases). Sequencing was performed on PBMCs. CDR3 loop: CAAETANYGYTF. CDR3 coding DNA: TGTGCCGCAGAGACAGCAAACTATGGCTACACCTTC.